A single sample is the source of the 4 T cell receptor beta chains below, sequenced in a study of T cell responses to AZD1222 COVID-19 vaccine. The assay was immunoSEQ multiplex PCR, and TCRdb's table has in-frame clones only and misses some. The top ten hold 3.5% to 4.5% of the sample, which has around 110,000 clones, roughly 87% seen once. The sample was peripheral blood, taken on day 0 of AZD1222 vaccination. The receptors were sampled from an adult in good health.

This clone was seen a few times. The chain is built from TRBV5-6 and TRBJ2-7; D not resolved. The V end lost 2 bases, the J end lost 3 bases, and 12 bases lay between the germline ends. CDR1 and CDR2 (germline): SGHDT, YYEEEE. This CDR3 region has 14 residues. CDR3 protein: CASSFGGGYYEQYF. The CDR3 nucleotides read TGTGCCAGCAGCTTCGGCGGCGGCTACTACGAGCAGTACTTC.

This clone was counted a few times. The CDR3 loop reads CASSLDGTGGDETQYF. The DNA for the CDR3 is TGTGCCAGCAGTTTGGACGGGACAGGGGGCGATGAGACCCAGTACTTC. The rearrangement joins TRBV28 to TRBJ2-5; 12 bases agree with TRBD1. The CDR3 loop spans 16 amino acids. The V gene's germline CDR1 is MDHEN and CDR2 SYDVKM. V shed 3 bases and J 5 bases; nucleotides not matched to a gene: 7.

DNA of the CDR3: TGTGCCAGCAGCTTAAGCGGCCGACAGGGCGAGCAGTACTTC. Translation gives CASSLSGRQGEQYF. This chain joins TRBV7-9 and TRBJ2-7; 7 bases are a match to TRBD1. In germline, CDR1 is SEHNR, CDR2 FQNEAQ (reference sequence). CDR3 length: 14 amino acids. V lost 2 bases and J lost 6; bases outside the gene matches: 7.

The chain couples TRBV28 to TRBJ1-6, with D possibly matching TRBD1 (5 bases). This CDR3 comprises 14 residues. The V and J ends lost 5 bases and 9 bases respectively, with 14 bases between them. CDR1 and CDR2 from the germline V gene are MDHEN and SYDVKM. The CDR3 DNA follows: TGTGCCAGCAGTACCTCCCGTACAGGTTCACCCCTCCACTTT. It yields the protein CASSTSRTGSPLHF.